This TCR beta chain comes out of a study of cytomegalovirus exposure and HLA in healthy donors. Clones were sequenced by immunoSEQ multiplex PCR, and TCRdb holds only the in-frame ones, with some missing. The repertoire holds roughly 200,000 clones, with approximately 86% as singletons. Regarding the study as a whole: 150 to 200 TCR beta chains were listed as cytomegalovirus-associated. In the approximately 120 validation repertoires, a later analysis found that first-cohort TCR clusters tended to co-occur.

Germline assignment: CDR1 MDHEN and CDR2 SYDVKM. The CDR3 totals 15 residues. Trimming removed 2 bases at V and 5 bases at J, with 14 bases between. About this clone itself: Antigen: not known.

This receptor was taken from a man aged 25-45 years in good health and CMV-seropositive. The V gene is TRBV28, the J gene TRBJ2-3, with a tentative D call TRBD2 (6 bases). The sequencing sample was made of PBMCs. CDR3 sequence: CASSLRRLGGDTQYF. The CDR3 DNA reads as TGTGCCAGCAGTTTAAGGCGCCTCGGGGGAGATACGCAGTATTTT.